A single sample gave rise to the 17 T cell receptor beta chains below, sequenced in a study of T cells in tuberculosis (dated by TCRdb to about 2018). The library was built by means of the immunoSEQ multiplex PCR assay. TCRdb took this table from immuneACCESS and kept in-frame rearrangements with V and J called. Such tables lack part of the clones; where checked against another copy, unresolved V genes explain under half of the gap, and the rest is unexplained. In this sample the table shows 25,000 to 35,000 clones, roughly 94% of which occur a single time. Of the sample, roughly 6.6% is held by the ten largest clones. The sample's time point label is to be understood as: new active TB diagnosis, blood taken before or within 7 days of starting treatment. The sample in question was PBMCs, obtained at tuberculosis diagnosis. The receptors were gathered from an adult with tuberculosis.

The V gene is TRBV7-2, the J gene TRBJ1-5; D not resolved. This CDR3 is 14 amino acids long. V lost 5 bases, J lost 3 bases, and 11 bases lay in between. Germline V lookup: CDR1 SGHTA, CDR2 FQGNSA. As DNA, the CDR3 is TGTGCCAGCAGCCAAACAGCAATCAATCAGCCCCAGCATTTT. Residues: CASSQTAINQPQHF.

The chain uses TRBV10-1 and TRBJ2-2; D is unclear. Germline V gene lookup returns CDR1 WNHNN and CDR2 SYGVQD (reference sequence). V was clipped by 2 bases and J by 3 bases, with 10 bases between them. CDR3 size: 15 residues. CDR3 sequence (DNA): TGCGCCAGCAGTGAGGCGACATTTGACACCGGGGAGCTGTTTTTT. Translated, it gives CASSEATFDTGELFF.

The V call is TRBV9, the J call TRBJ2-5; TRBD2 matches 11 bases. In germline, CDR1 is SGDLS, CDR2 YYNGEE. V lost 3 bases, J lost 3 bases, and 4 bases stayed unmatched. The CDR3 consists of 15 residues. The chain's CDR3 is CASSGPLAGEETQYF. CDR3 nucleotide sequence: TGTGCCAGCAGCGGGCCACTAGCGGGAGAAGAGACCCAGTACTTC.

The rearrangement links TRBV7-8 to TRBJ1-5; D perhaps matches TRBD1 (6 bases). Germline V gene lookup returns CDR1 SGHVS and CDR2 FQNEAQ. Trimming left V 5 bases short and J 0 bases short, with 14 bases between. CDR3 size: 16 residues. This chain's CDR3 is CASSVRDTISNQPQHF. CDR3 coding DNA: TGTGCCAGCAGCGTACGGGACACCATTAGCAATCAGCCCCAGCATTTT.

The rearrangement links TRBV11-3 to TRBJ2-7; 10 nucleotides align to TRBD1. CDR3 length equals 15 residues. Germline trimming cut 5 bases from V and 2 bases from J; bases unmatched to any gene: 6. Germline V gives CDR1 SGHNT, CDR2 YENEEA. CDR3 sequence reads: CASSPEGTGAYEQYF. The CDR3 DNA sequence: TGTGCCAGCAGCCCCGAAGGGACAGGGGCCTACGAGCAGTACTTC.

The chain combines TRBV7-3 with TRBJ2-5; 9 positions agree with TRBD2. CDR3 size: 13 residues. V was clipped by 3 bases and J by 5 bases; unmatched bases: 1. Per germline, CDR1 SGHTA and CDR2 FQGTGA. CDR3 DNA sequence: TGTGCCAGCAGCTTTAGCGGGAGTGAGACCCAGTACTTC. It specifies CASSFSGSETQYF.

The rearrangement uses TRBV19 and TRBJ1-1; no definite D call. The CDR3 contains 17 residues. V was shortened by 1 base and J by 1 base, with 16 bases between the two germline ends. Germline V gene data show CDR1 as LNHDA and CDR2 as SQIVND (reference sequence). The CDR3 nucleotides are TGTGCCAGTAGTATAGGTGTCGAACTCATGAAGAACACTGAAGCTTTCTTT. The encoded protein is CASSIGVELMKNTEAFF.

This clone was counted a single time. V usage is TRBV2 and J usage is TRBJ1-4; no firm D call. Germline CDR1 and CDR2: SNHLY and FYNNEI. Trimming pared 0 bases from V and 8 bases from J, leaving 10 bases between. CDR3 size: 14 residues. CDR3 loop: CASSEAASEEKLFF. CDR3 nucleotides: TGTGCCAGCAGTGAAGCGGCCAGCGAGGAAAAACTGTTTTTT.

The rearrangement joins TRBV30 to TRBJ1-5, with a possible D match to TRBD1 (6 bases). The CDR3 spans 13 residues. CDR1 GTSNPN and CDR2 SVGIG come from the germline V gene (reference sequence). Trimming pared 0 bases from V and 9 bases from J, leaving 12 bases between. The CDR3 region has the DNA TGTGCCTGGAGTGTACAGGGCAACATGCCCCAGCATTTT. Encoded protein: CAWSVQGNMPQHF.

This clone has only one observation. The chain couples TRBV6-1 to TRBJ2-1, with a possible D match to TRBD2 (6 bases). Trimming removed 2 bases at V and 4 bases at J, with 12 bases between. CDR3 length: 15 residues. In germline, CDR1 is MNHNS, CDR2 SASEGT. CDR3 nucleotides: TGTGCCAGCAGTGAAATGCGGGGCTCATACAATGAGCAGTTCTTC. This encodes CASSEMRGSYNEQFF.

V and J are TRBV19 and TRBJ2-2, with 10 bases matching TRBD2. CDR1 is LNHDA and CDR2 is SQIVND in the germline V gene (reference sequence). The CDR3 has 18 residues. Trimming removed 0 bases from V and 6 bases from J; junction bases left unmatched: 10. CDR3: CASSIDPFGAGGPGELFF. The DNA for the CDR3 is TGTGCCAGTAGTATAGATCCGTTTGGAGCGGGAGGGCCCGGGGAGCTGTTTTTT.

This sequence joins TRBV7-8 and TRBJ2-1; a possible D gene is TRBD1 (6 bases). The V end was cut by 6 bases, the J end by 2 bases, with 17 bases between. Germline CDR1 and CDR2: SGHVS and FQNEAQ. The CDR3 sequence is 16 residues long. CDR3 sequence (DNA): TGTGCCAGCAGACTAGGATGGGACACGGCCTACAATGAGCAGTTCTTC. Amino acid sequence: CASRLGWDTAYNEQFF. Full variable domain (rest looked up from reference TRBV7-8 and TRBJ2-1): GAGVSQSPRYKVAKRGQDVALRCDPISGHVSLFWYQQALGQGPEFLTYFQNEAQLDKSGLPSDRFFAERPEGSVSTLKIQRTQQEDSAVYLCASRLGWDTAYNEQFFGPGTRLTVL.

The gene calls are TRBV15 and TRBJ2-4, with 11 bases lining up with TRBD1. CDR3 length equals 13 residues. Trimming took 11 bases from V and 8 from J; bases not matched to a gene: 8. Germline V lookup: CDR1 LNHNV, CDR2 YYDKDF (reference sequence). The DNA for the CDR3 is TGTGCCGCATCGGACAGGGGGCGGGACATTCAGTACTTC. Its translation: CAASDRGRDIQYF.

This chain connects TRBV11-2 to TRBJ2-5; no clear D gene. CDR3 length: 12 amino acids. CDR1 and CDR2 from the germline V gene are SGHAT and FQNNGV. The germline V and J ends were trimmed by 7 bases and 0 bases, with 6 bases remaining between them. The CDR3 DNA follows: TGTGCCAGCACCCCGTACCAAGAGACCCAGTACTTC. Translated: CASTPYQETQYF.

For this clone: Since no conserved phenylalanine or tryptophan closes the CDR3, a read error is the likely cause. No DNA is shown, since the ends of the CDR3 on it are uncertain; the CDR3 is the one TCRdb lists. The gene calls are TRBV2 and TRBJ1-1. With termini counted, the CDR3 has 12 amino acids. CDR1 is SNHLY, CDR2 FYNNEI, per germline. The CDR3 region is CASSEALQRIRS.

This chain links TRBV5-4 with TRBJ2-5; 10 bases agree with TRBD1. V shed 4 bases and J 5 bases; nucleotides not matched to a gene: 8. The CDR3 loop spans 15 amino acids. Looked up from germline, CDR1 is SGHNT and CDR2 is YYREEE (reference sequence). CDR3 coding DNA: TGTGCCAGCAGCGACCGACAGGGGGCAGGGGAGACCCAGTACTTC. This gives the protein CASSDRQGAGETQYF.

The chain carries TRBV11-2 and TRBJ1-2, with a tentative D call TRBD1 (6 bases). This CDR3 region has 16 residues. Trimming took 6 bases from V and 0 from J, leaving 17 bases between them. The germline V gene has CDR1 SGHAT and CDR2 FQNNGV. CDR3 amino acids: CASSRYRDLSNYGYTF. DNA of the CDR3: TGTGCCAGCAGTCGCTACAGGGATCTCTCTAACTATGGCTACACCTTC.